A single sample gave rise to the 4 T cell receptor beta chains below, sequenced in a study of PD-1 blockade in classical Hodgkin lymphoma. Only in-frame clones appear in the TCRdb table, and some are missing; sequencing was by immunoSEQ multiplex PCR. The repertoire holds around 100,000 clones, with more than 85% as singletons. All patients experienced relapse after autologous stem cell transplantation, and brentuximab vedotin exposure was variable. Sequences were derived from peripheral blood mononuclear cells (PBMCs), sampled before the second cycle of nivolumab. The receptor set was obtained from a human donor with classical Hodgkin lymphoma.

Regarding this clone: Other nucleotide sequences in the sample specify the same CDR3. V usage is TRBV19 and J usage is TRBJ1-5, with 7 bases fitting TRBD1. V lost 2 bases, J lost 13 bases, and 11 bases stayed unmatched. Germline V gene data show CDR1 as LNHDA and CDR2 as SQIVND (reference sequence). The CDR3 is made up of 14 amino acids. The DNA of the CDR3 is TGTGCCAGTAGTATACGACAGGGAGGTTTGCCTCAGCATTTT. It is translated as CASSIRQGGLPQHF.

The chain combines TRBV19 with TRBJ2-3; D not resolved. Germline V CDR1 and CDR2: LNHDA, SQIVND (reference sequence). The ends were cut back, 4 bases at V and 4 bases at J, with 6 bases in the middle. The CDR3 covers 12 residues. CDR3 sequence: CASSTTADTQYF. The CDR3 DNA reads as TGTGCCAGTAGTACAACAGCAGATACGCAGTATTTT.

This chain joins TRBV7-9 and TRBJ2-5, with D perhaps TRBD1 or TRBD2 (7 bases each). Germline loops: CDR1 SEHNR, CDR2 FQNEAQ (reference sequence). The CDR3 has 15 residues. Trimming cost V 6 bases and J 4 bases, with 18 bases left between them. The CDR3 loop reads CASRDRLAAGETQYF. For the CDR3, the DNA is TGTGCCAGCAGGGACAGGCTAGCGGCGGGAGAGACCCAGTACTTC.

This chain uses TRBV28 with TRBJ2-6, with a possible D match to TRBD1 (7 bases). Per germline, CDR1 MDHEN and CDR2 SYDVKM. The CDR3 is made up of 15 amino acids. The ends were cut back, 3 bases at V and 4 bases at J, with 10 bases in the middle. CDR3 DNA sequence: TGTGCCAGCAGTTTCAGGGGGGACGGGGCCAACGTCCTGACTTTC. Protein product: CASSFRGDGANVLTF.